Following are 2 T cell receptor beta chains from one sample sequenced in a study of blood T cells in healthy people across ages. The second PCR ran roughly 7 to 11 cycles with a sample-barcoded 5' primer and J-beta primers. TCRdb reprocessed the 5' RACE reads via MiXCR and lists one record per CDR3 protein. There are more than 700,000 distinct CDR3 sequences in the sample; roughly 46% occur only once, and around a sixth lies in the top ten. The sequencing sample was made of blood. The source of these receptors is an elderly man in good health.

The chain has TRBV7-2 and TRBJ2-7; D unclear. V lost 1 base to trimming and J lost 0 bases, with 10 bases between them. The CDR3 totals 15 residues. Germline-derived CDR1 and CDR2 are SGHTA and FQGNSA. The CDR3 reads CASSLGGPRSYEQYF. The CDR3 DNA reads TGTGCCAGCAGCTTAGGCGGTCCCCGCTCCTACGAGCAGTACTTC.

This clonotype has only a few counts. V and J are TRBV7-2 and TRBJ2-6; weak D call: TRBD2 (6 bases). Germline V CDR1 and CDR2: SGHTA, FQGNSA. V lost 5 bases to trimming and J lost 0 bases, with 17 bases between them. The CDR3 contains 18 residues. CDR3 DNA sequence: TGTGCCAGCAGCCTACGTCCGGGAGCTTACTCTGGGGCCAACGTCCTGACTTTC. Amino acid sequence: CASSLRPGAYSGANVLTF.